The following is a T cell receptor beta chain sequence with its context. The source of the sample is a study of blood T cell repertoires in COVID-19. The CDR3 loop spans 16 amino acids. Germline assignment: CDR1 SEHNR and CDR2 FQNEAQ (reference sequence). After removal of 3 bases from V and 1 base from J, the junction contained 8 bases not matched to a gene. Sequencing used immunoSEQ multiplex PCR; TCRdb keeps in-frame clones, though not all of them. Of under 40,000 clones in the sample, approximately 94% were seen once. V and J are TRBV7-9 and TRBJ1-1; TRBD1 agrees at 7 bases. The sample comprised peripheral blood. The source is a human donor with active COVID-19. The donor label of this sample is uncertain. The CDR3 spells CASSFHGDRKNTEAFF. The CDR3 region has the DNA TGTGCCAGCAGCTTTCACGGGGACAGAAAGAACACTGAAGCTTTCTTT.